This TCR beta chain was sequenced during a study of blood T cell repertoires in COVID-19. Background on the study: The origin of the acute and convalescent COVID-19 samples was the United States, Italy and Spain. PBMCs, B-cell-depleted T cells, or T cells provided the cDNA or gDNA that made up the material.

The authors' processing: Reference gene primer amplification in the assay estimated nucleated cell counts. The protocol was immunoSEQ multiplex PCR, while the TCRdb copy is restricted to in-frame clones and leaves out a portion. V and J calls plus clone size are reproduced from that table; the DNA served to infer D and trimming. The data show 250,000 to 300,000 clones, around 86% seen once. The sequence was collected from a woman aged 55-69 years with active or convalescent COVID-19. The sample taken for sequencing was peripheral blood.

CDR3 sequence (DNA): TGTGCCAGCAGCGCGGGTCCCCGACAGCCCGACAATGAGCAGTTCTTC. Its translation is CASSAGPRQPDNEQFF. The V call is TRBV9, the J call TRBJ2-1; possibly TRBD1 for D (5 bases). Looked up from germline, CDR1 is SGDLS and CDR2 is YYNGEE. V was shortened by 3 bases and J by 5 bases, with 18 bases between the two germline ends. This CDR3 is 16 amino acids long.